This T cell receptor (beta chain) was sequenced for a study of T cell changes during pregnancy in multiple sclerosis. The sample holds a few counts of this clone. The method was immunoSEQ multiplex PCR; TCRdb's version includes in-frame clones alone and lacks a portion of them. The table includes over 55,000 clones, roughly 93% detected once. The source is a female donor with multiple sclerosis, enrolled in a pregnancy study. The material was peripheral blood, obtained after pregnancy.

The DNA of the CDR3 is TGTGCCAGCAGCCCCACACGGGGAAAACTGTTTTTT. It yields the protein CASSPTRGKLFF. The chain employs TRBV6-1 and TRBJ1-4; D gene uncertain. This CDR3 spans 12 amino acids. The V gene lost 6 bases and the J gene lost 10 bases, with 12 bases spanning the gap. Germline V CDR1 and CDR2: MNHNS, SASEGT.